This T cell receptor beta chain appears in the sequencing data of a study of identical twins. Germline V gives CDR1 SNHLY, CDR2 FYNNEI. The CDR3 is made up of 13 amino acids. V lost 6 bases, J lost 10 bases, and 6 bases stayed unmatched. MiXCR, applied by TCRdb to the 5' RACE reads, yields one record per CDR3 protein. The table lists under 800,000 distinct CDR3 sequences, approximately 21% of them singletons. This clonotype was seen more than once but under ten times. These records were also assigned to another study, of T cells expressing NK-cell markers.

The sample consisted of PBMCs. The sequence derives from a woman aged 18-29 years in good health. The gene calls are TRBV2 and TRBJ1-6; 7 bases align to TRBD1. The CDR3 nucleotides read TGTGCCAGCAGGACACAACAGGGGTCACCCCTCCACTTT. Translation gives CASRTQQGSPLHF.